This is a list of T cell receptor beta chains from one sample in a study of T cells in Graves' hyperthyroidism and ophthalmopathy. TCRdb processed the multiplex PCR reads anew with MiXCR; each CDR3 protein has one entry. The table has 96,000 or so distinct CDR3 sequences, roughly 56% seen once. Sequenced sample: blood. The origin of the receptors is a woman aged 40 to 49 with Graves' hyperthyroidism. Both conserved end residues are part of each CDR3. D genes are given only for firm matches. The listing skips clone size in some rows; elsewhere it reads once, few, many or a size class.

>TRBD1|TRBJ1-1|NA|TRBV29-1
CSVSQGAWEAFF
TGCAGCGTGTCACAGGGGGCTTGGGAAGCTTTCTTT
>NA|TRBJ1-1|NA|TRBV29-1
CSQRTAMNTEAFF
TGCAGCCAACGGACAGCTATGAACACTGAAGCTTTCTTT
>NA|TRBJ1-5|NA|TRBV5-1
CASSLVGGAQETQHF
TGCGCCAGCAGCTTGGTGGGGGGAGCGCAAGAGACCCAGCATTTT
>NA|TRBJ2-6|NA|TRBV29-1
CSQDVHSGANVLTF
TGCAGCCAAGATGTCCACTCTGGGGCCAACGTCCTGACTTTC
>NA|TRBJ2-3|NA|TRBV7-6
CASSLVSLTDTQYF
TGTGCCAGCAGCTTAGTCTCCCTCACAGATACGCAGTATTTT
>NA|TRBJ2-7|NA|TRBV9
CASTNQTSMYLCASIEPHSYEQYF
NA
>NA|TRBJ1-1|NA|TRBV18
CASRGEGNTEAFF
TGTGCCAGCCGAGGGGAGGGGAACACTGAAGCTTTCTTT
>NA|TRBJ2-7|many|TRBV7-9
CASSSASGPYEQYF
TGTGCCAGCAGCTCCGCGAGCGGCCCCTACGAGCAGTACTTC
>TRBD1|TRBJ2-6|NA|TRBV7-9
CASSLGAAGGNVLTF
TGTGCCAGCAGCTTAGGAGCGGCAGGGGGCAACGTCCTGACTTTC
>NA|TRBJ2-7|NA|TRBV5-1
CASSVVGGRDTTYEQYF
TGCGCCAGCAGCGTTGTTGGGGGGCGGGATACTACCTACGAGCAGTACTTC
>TRBD1|TRBJ1-1|many|TRBV7-8
CASSSDRGQAFF
TGTGCCAGCAGCTCGGACAGGGGGCAAGCTTTCTTT
>NA|TRBJ1-5|NA|TRBV5-6
CASSLRRAQPQHF
TGTGCCAGCAGCTTGCGCAGGGCTCAGCCCCAGCATTTT
>TRBD2|TRBJ2-3|many|TRBV10-2
CASSEGREGRGTDTQYF
TGCGCCAGCAGTGAGGGGCGGGAGGGCCGTGGCACAGATACGCAGTATTTT
>TRBD1|TRBJ1-2|many|TRBV10-3
CASRQGGSNYGYTF
TGTGCCAGTAGACAGGGCGGGTCTAACTATGGCTACACCTTC
>TRBD1|TRBJ2-1|NA|TRBV29-1
CSVAGQGYNEQFF
TGCAGCGTTGCGGGACAGGGCTACAATGAGCAGTTCTTC
>NA|TRBJ1-1|NA|TRBV15
CATSQARGTEAFF
TGTGCCACCAGCCAAGCCCGGGGGACTGAAGCTTTCTTT
>NA|TRBJ2-2|once|TRBV5-6
CASSLATGF
TGTGCCAGCAGCTTGGCCACAGGGTTT
>NA|TRBJ2-7|few|TRBV7-2
CASSLGGRPYEQYF
TGTGCCAGCAGCTTAGGAGGGAGGCCTTACGAGCAGTACTTC
>TRBD1|TRBJ1-2|NA|TRBV2
CASRAGTALGTYGYTF
TGTGCCAGCAGAGCCGGGACAGCACTAGGAACCTATGGCTACACCTTC
>NA|TRBJ2-3|many|TRBV5-1
CASSSGDTQYF
TGCGCCAGCAGCTCTGGAGATACGCAGTATTTT
>NA|TRBJ2-7|NA|TRBV10-3
CAISEGGNQPQQYF
TGTGCCATCAGTGAGGGGGGGAATCAGCCCCAGCAGTACTTC
>TRBD2|TRBJ2-5|NA|TRBV7-2
CASSSRTSGATQETQYF
TGTGCCAGCAGTTCCCGGACTAGCGGGGCAACCCAAGAGACCCAGTACTTC
>TRBD1|TRBJ1-2|many|TRBV6-5
CASSYSGTGKKGYGYTF
TGTGCCAGCAGTTACTCTGGGACAGGCAAGAAGGGATATGGCTACACCTTC
>TRBD2|TRBJ2-5|NA|TRBV20-1
CSASLGLAGVSQETQYF
TGCAGTGCTAGCCTGGGACTAGCGGGAGTTTCCCAAGAGACCCAGTACTTC
>TRBD2|TRBJ2-7|NA|TRBV7-9
CASKAYRREGRDEQYF
TGTGCCAGCAAGGCTTATAGGCGGGAGGGCCGGGACGAGCAGTACTTC
>NA|TRBJ1-1|many|TRBV6-5
CASSQQLLNTEAFF
TGTGCCAGCAGCCAACAACTACTGAACACTGAAGCTTTCTTT
>NA|TRBJ1-2|NA|TRBV15
CATSSLGRGHKTDGYTF
TGTGCCACCAGCAGCTTAGGCAGGGGCCATAAAACCGATGGCTACACCTTC
>NA|TRBJ2-2|NA|TRBV15
CATSSLWAGAAGELFF
TGTGCCACCAGCAGCCTCTGGGCAGGGGCGGCCGGGGAGCTGTTTTTT
>NA|TRBJ1-3|once|TRBV2
CAGSPPDRSLGNTIYF
TGTGCCGGCAGCCCGCCCGACAGGAGCCTCGGAAACACCATATATTTT
>NA|TRBJ2-2|few|TRBV5-4
CASKEGPNTGELFF
TGTGCCAGCAAAGAGGGTCCGAACACCGGGGAGCTGTTTTTT
>NA|TRBJ1-3|few|TRBV27
CASSLNRGGGNTIYF
TGTGCCAGCAGTTTAAACCGGGGAGGTGGAAACACCATATATTTT
>NA|TRBJ1-5|NA|TRBV5-1
CASSFGDQPQHF
TGCGCCAGCAGCTTCGGGGATCAGCCCCAGCATTTT
>NA|TRBJ1-2|NA|TRBV5-4
CASSSGGRGYTF
TGTGCCAGCAGCTCGGGGGGCCGTGGCTACACCTTC
>TRBD2|TRBJ2-7|NA|TRBV7-9
CASSLGGSGRASEQYF
TGTGCCAGCAGCTTAGGGGGAAGCGGGAGGGCCTCCGAGCAGTACTTC
>NA|TRBJ1-3|many|TRBV7-9
CASSLSSGNTIYF
TGTGCCAGCAGCTTAAGCTCTGGAAACACCATATATTTT
>TRBD2|TRBJ2-5|NA|TRBV29-1
CSVRWLAGGPETQYF
TGCAGCGTTCGTTGGCTAGCGGGAGGGCCCGAGACCCAGTACTTC
>NA|TRBJ1-2|NA|TRBV6-5
CASSYSGYGYTF
TGTGCCAGCAGTTACTCGGGGTACGGCTACACCTTC
>NA|TRBJ1-2|many|TRBV2
CASSDPEGYTF
TGTGCCAGCAGTGATCCAGAAGGCTACACCTTC
>NA|TRBJ1-5|NA|TRBV9
CASSVVEDQPQHF
TGTGCCAGCAGCGTAGTGGAGGATCAGCCCCAGCATTTT
>NA|TRBJ1-2|many|TRBV7-9
CASSRTSSVVTGYTF
TGTGCCAGCAGCAGAACCTCCTCCGTCGTCACTGGCTACACCTTC
>TRBD2|TRBJ2-7|NA|TRBV29-1
CSVDPSGYEQYF
TGCAGCGTTGACCCTAGCGGATACGAGCAGTACTTC
>TRBD1|TRBJ2-5|NA|TRBV20-1
CSAARTGETQYF
TGCAGTGCCGCCCGGACAGGGGAGACCCAGTACTTC
>TRBD2|TRBJ2-7|NA|TRBV20-1
CSATSGNSYEQYF
TGCAGTGCCACTAGCGGGAACTCCTACGAGCAGTACTTC
>TRBD2|TRBJ2-7|NA|TRBV7-9
CASSFIAGGIYEQYF
TGTGCCAGCAGCTTTATAGCGGGAGGTATATACGAGCAGTACTTC
>NA|TRBJ1-1|many|TRBV7-2
CASSLPGTLTEAFF
TGTGCCAGCAGCTTACCGGGGACACTCACTGAAGCTTTCTTT
>TRBD1|TRBJ2-6|NA|TRBV15
CATSGQGRGANVLTF
TGTGCCACCAGCGGACAGGGACGTGGGGCCAACGTCCTGACTTTC
>TRBD1|TRBJ2-7|NA|TRBV13
CASSLVVRTGGGEQYF
TGTGCCAGCAGCTTAGTCGTGCGGACAGGGGGCGGCGAGCAGTACTTC
>NA|TRBJ2-3|NA|TRBV2
CASSYVGGVTDTQYF
TGTGCCAGCAGTTACGTTGGCGGAGTCACAGATACGCAGTATTTT
>TRBD2|TRBJ2-3|NA|TRBV20-1
CSARDRREGRTDTQYF
TGCAGTGCTAGAGATCGCCGGGAGGGCCGCACAGATACGCAGTATTTT
>NA|TRBJ2-7|NA|TRBV4-2
CATSREPQGARKQYF
TGTGCCACCAGCAGAGAACCACAGGGAGCCAGGAAGCAGTACTTC